The T cell receptor (beta chain) described here comes from a study of T cells in Graves' hyperthyroidism and ophthalmopathy. What was amplified from RNA transcripts were TCR beta CDR3 regions. An initial round of RT-PCR targeting the TCR CDR3 relied on the HTBI primer set. TCRdb analysed the multiplex PCR reads with MiXCR anew, one entry per CDR3 protein. The sample lists more than 550,000 distinct CDR3 sequences; 45% were seen once. This clonotype was seen a few times. Germline V gives CDR1 MNHNY, CDR2 SVGAGI (reference sequence). This CDR3 region has 12 residues. Trimming shortened V by 4 bases and J by 6 bases, and 9 bases separated the two germline ends.

Source material: peripheral blood or thyroid tissue (not recorded which). The clonotype was recovered from an adult man with Graves' disease, either hyperthyroidism or ophthalmopathy (not recorded which). The chain combines TRBV6-6 with TRBJ1-1; D is undetermined. The CDR3 reads CASSFRPAEAFF. In nucleotides, the CDR3 is TGTGCCAGCAGTTTTCGGCCCGCTGAAGCTTTCTTT.